The 28 T cell receptor beta chains below all came from one sample that was sequenced in a study of T cells in localized non-small cell lung cancer. Data came from immunoSEQ multiplex PCR; TCRdb stores just in-frame clones and leaves some out. This sample has just over 70,000 clones, with 86% found just once. The starting material was peripheral blood, obtained before any cancer treatment. The receptors derive from a male donor aged 60 or over with stage III squamous cell lung carcinoma.

The chain uses TRBV10-2 and TRBJ2-5; D is perhaps TRBD2 (5 bases). Looked up from germline, CDR1 is WSHSY and CDR2 is SAAADI. CDR3 size: 12 residues. V was clipped by 6 bases and J by 1 base, with 6 bases between them. CDR3: CASRDFQETQYF. CDR3 DNA: TGCGCCAGCAGGGACTTCCAAGAGACCCAGTACTTC.

The chain joins TRBV6-6 to TRBJ2-5, with 8 bases fitting TRBD2. V shed 7 bases and J 1 base; nucleotides not matched to a gene: 8. Germline values: CDR1 MNHNY, CDR2 SVGAGI (reference sequence). This CDR3 is built from 15 residues. The CDR3 bases are TGTGCCAGCATCTATACCGGGACTAGCCAAGAGACCCAGTACTTC. It codes for CASIYTGTSQETQYF.

The rearrangement links TRBV6-5 to TRBJ1-4; no firm D call. This CDR3 is built from 15 residues. The V and J ends lost 3 bases and 5 bases respectively, with 13 bases between them. Germline CDR1 MNHEY, CDR2 SVGAGI. The CDR3, as DNA: TGTGCCAGCAGTTATAGGTCTTCGGTAAATGAAAAACTGTTTTTT. Protein product: CASSYRSSVNEKLFF.

The rearrangement links TRBV6-5 to TRBJ2-5; D may be TRBD1 or TRBD2 (6 bases each). CDR1 and CDR2 (germline): MNHEY, SVGAGI. Deletions cut 7 bases from V and 0 bases from J, with 9 bases between. This CDR3 comprises 13 residues. The DNA of the CDR3 is TGTGCCAGCACCGGGGGCCACCAAGAGACCCAGTACTTC. It encodes CASTGGHQETQYF.

The V and J genes are TRBV19 and TRBJ2-5, with 7 bases aligning to TRBD1. The CDR3 extends over 14 amino acids. Germline V gene lookup returns CDR1 LNHDA and CDR2 SQIVND (reference sequence). J was trimmed by 6 bases and V by 4 bases; bases with no gene match: 8. This chain's CDR3 is CASSNPGQRKTQYF. CDR3 in DNA: TGTGCCAGTAGTAACCCGGGACAGCGTAAGACCCAGTACTTC.

The chain carries TRBV6-5 and TRBJ2-2, with 7 positions matching TRBD1. Germline V CDR1 and CDR2: MNHEY, SVGAGI. With 5 bases clipped from V and 2 bases from J, the junction kept 5 bases outside the gene matches. The CDR3 length is 15 residues. As DNA, the CDR3 is TGTGCCAGCAGTACCACAGGGGACAACACCGGGGAGCTGTTTTTT. Amino acid sequence: CASSTTGDNTGELFF.

V is TRBV6-1 and J is TRBJ1-4; tentative D call: TRBD1 (5 bases). This CDR3 region has 15 residues. V dropped 4 bases and J dropped 3 bases, with 12 bases sitting between them. Germline V gene sequence: CDR1 MNHNS, CDR2 SASEGT. The CDR3 DNA sequence: TGTGCCAGCAGTGGGGCAGGGTTCTCTAATGAAAAACTGTTTTTT. Its translation is CASSGAGFSNEKLFF.

The V call is TRBV5-6, the J call TRBJ1-4; no clear D gene. The germline V gene has CDR1 SGHDT and CDR2 YYEEEE. The CDR3 is 14 amino acids. V was shortened by 2 bases and J by 0 bases, with 5 bases between the two germline ends. The CDR3 coding sequence is TGTGCCAGCAGCTTATTGACAACTAATGAAAAACTGTTTTTT. It is translated as CASSLLTTNEKLFF.

This clone was seen once. The chain joins TRBV6-5 to TRBJ2-5; possibly TRBD2 for D (6 bases). V was shortened by 2 bases and J by 5 bases, with 9 bases between the two germline ends. Germline CDR1 and CDR2: MNHEY and SVGAGI. The CDR3 runs 13 residues. CDR3 sequence (DNA): TGTGCCAGCAGTTACGCTGGAGGGGAGACCCAGTACTTC. Residues: CASSYAGGETQYF.

The J gene is TRBJ1-3, the V gene TRBV12-5, with D maybe TRBD1 (6 bases). CDR1 LGHNT and CDR2 FRNRAP come from the germline V gene. V was cut by 4 bases and J by 1 base, with 17 bases left in between. The CDR3 is 17 residues long. The CDR3 nucleotides read TGTGCTAGTGGTTCCTCCTTACAGGGATCTTCTGGAAACACCATATATTTT. It yields the protein CASGSSLQGSSGNTIYF. Supplemented by reference TRBV12-5 and TRBJ1-3, the full variable domain reads DARVTQTPRHKVTEMGQEVTMRCQPILGHNTVFWYRQTMMQGLELLAYFRNRAPLDDSGMPKDRFSAEMPDATLATLKIQPSEPRDSAVYFCASGSSLQGSSGNTIYFGEGSWLTVV.

This chain connects TRBV6-6 to TRBJ1-1; tentative D call: TRBD1 (6 bases). Germline CDR1 reads MNHNY; CDR2 reads SVGAGI (reference sequence). The CDR3 has 13 residues. Trimming shortened V by 5 bases and J by 4 bases, and 11 bases separated the two germline ends. CDR3 in amino acids: CASSLQGVTEAFF. The CDR3 coding sequence is TGTGCCAGCAGTCTACAGGGAGTCACTGAAGCTTTCTTT.

The CDR3 spells CASSLSGLRNTEAFF. The DNA of the CDR3 is TGTGCCAGTAGCCTCTCGGGACTTCGGAACACTGAAGCTTTCTTT. The chain joins TRBV19 to TRBJ1-1; D perhaps matches TRBD1 (5 bases). Between the trimmed V and J ends, which lost 6 bases and 1 base, there was a span of 15 bases. Germline V gene data show CDR1 as LNHDA and CDR2 as SQIVND (reference sequence). This CDR3 region has 15 residues.

The chain uses TRBV10-3 and TRBJ2-1, with D maybe TRBD2 (7 bases). The CDR3 has 15 amino acids. Germline V gene lookup returns CDR1 ENHRY and CDR2 SYGVKD. Trimming took off 5 bases at V and 5 bases at J, with 16 bases between the two ends. The CDR3 DNA reads TGTGCCATCAGTATAGGGGGGGGACCCAACAATGAGCAGTTCTTC. It is translated as CAISIGGGPNNEQFF.

This chain joins TRBV5-4 and TRBJ2-7; TRBD1 is a possible D gene (6 bases). CDR3 length equals 13 residues. Germline V gives CDR1 SGHNT, CDR2 YYREEE (reference sequence). V shed 4 bases and J shed 1 base, with 9 bases lying between them. The CDR3 loop is CASSTGLSYEQYV. The CDR3 coding sequence is TGTGCCAGCAGCACAGGGCTTTCCTACGAGCAGTACGTC.

J is TRBJ1-2 and V is TRBV5-4; 7 nucleotides match TRBD1. The CDR3 spans 15 residues. With 4 bases clipped from V and 7 bases from J, the junction kept 13 bases outside the gene matches. Germline V gives CDR1 SGHNT, CDR2 YYREEE (reference sequence). The CDR3 sequence is CASSPRTGETGGYTF. The CDR3 DNA reads TGTGCCAGCAGCCCCAGAACAGGGGAGACGGGTGGCTACACCTTC.

The chain recombines TRBV29-1 with TRBJ1-1; 10 positions agree with TRBD1. The CDR3 sequence is 12 residues long. Germline V gene sequence: CDR1 SQVTM, CDR2 ANQGSEA. CDR3 loop: CSWTGGETEAFF. The CDR3 DNA reads TGCAGTTGGACAGGGGGAGAGACTGAAGCTTTCTTT.

The V gene is TRBV6-4, the J gene TRBJ2-3; 7 nucleotides match TRBD2. From germline, CDR1 is MRHNA and CDR2 SNTAGT. Germline trimming cut 6 bases from V and 1 base from J; bases unmatched to any gene: 7. This CDR3 is built from 15 residues. CDR3 residues: CASSKYAGGTDTQYF. The CDR3 coding sequence is TGTGCCAGCAGCAAATACGCGGGGGGCACAGATACGCAGTATTTT.

The gene calls are TRBV11-2 and TRBJ2-3; TRBD1 is a possible D gene (5 bases). The germline gives CDR1 SGHAT, CDR2 FQNNGV. The germline V and J ends were trimmed by 1 base and 1 base, with 9 bases remaining between them. The CDR3 has 15 amino acids. The CDR3: CASSLGQTGTDTQYF. DNA of the CDR3: TGTGCCAGCAGCTTAGGCCAGACAGGCACAGATACGCAGTATTTT. The whole variable domain, remainder taken from reference TRBV11-2 and TRBJ2-3, is EAGVAQSPRYKIIEKRQSVAFWCNPISGHATLYWYQQILGQGPKLLIQFQNNGVVDDSQLPKDRFSAERLKGVDSTLKIQPAKLEDSAVYLCASSLGQTGTDTQYFGPGTRLTVL.

CDR3 DNA sequence: TGCGCCAGCAGCTTGGAGGCTAGCGGGGGCTACAATGAGCAGTTCTTC. Amino acids: CASSLEASGGYNEQFF. This sequence joins TRBV5-1 and TRBJ2-1; 10 bases agree with TRBD2. V lost 0 bases, J lost 3 bases, and 3 bases stayed unmatched. The CDR3 is 16 residues long. Germline values: CDR1 SGHRS, CDR2 YFSETQ.

The rearrangement uses TRBV5-1 and TRBJ2-5; D is possibly TRBD1 (7 bases). This CDR3 comprises 15 residues. Trimming cost V 4 bases and J 4 bases, with 17 bases left between them. Germline V gives CDR1 SGHRS, CDR2 YFSETQ. In DNA, the CDR3 is TGCGCCAGCAGCCAAAGGACAGGAGGGGCAGAGACCCAGTACTTC. Residues: CASSQRTGGAETQYF.

There are many counts of this clone. The J gene is TRBJ2-1, the V gene TRBV29-1; weak D call: TRBD1 (6 bases). The CDR3 has 11 amino acids. V was trimmed by 0 bases and J by 10 bases, leaving 7 bases between them. The germline CDR1 and CDR2 sequences are SQVTM and ANQGSEA. The CDR3 loop is CSVEDTGEQFF. The CDR3 DNA reads TGCAGCGTTGAAGATACAGGGGAGCAGTTCTTC.

V and J are TRBV10-2 and TRBJ1-2; D remains unclear. From germline, CDR1 is WSHSY and CDR2 SAAADI. CDR3 length: 13 residues. Trimming took 6 bases from V and 0 from J, leaving 8 bases between them. Here the CDR3 reads CASSSGANYGYTF. CDR3 coding DNA: TGCGCCAGCAGCTCAGGTGCTAACTATGGCTACACCTTC.

The rearrangement joins TRBV7-6 to TRBJ2-3; 9 nucleotides align to TRBD2. The trim removed 4 bases at V and 3 bases at J, leaving 8 bases unmatched. Germline V gives CDR1 SGHVS, CDR2 FNYEAQ. This CDR3 spans 16 amino acids. The CDR3 sequence is CASSSDAGGGTDTQYF. The CDR3, as DNA: TGTGCCAGCAGCTCTGATGCGGGGGGGGGAACAGATACGCAGTATTTT.

The gene calls are TRBV6-1 and TRBJ1-6; possible D gene TRBD1, 5 bases. The CDR3 is 14 residues long. Per germline, CDR1 MNHNS and CDR2 SASEGT. Trimming pared 4 bases from V and 8 bases from J, leaving 12 bases between. CDR3 coding DNA: TGTGCCAGCAGTGTTGGTTCGGGGGATTCACCCCTCCACTTT. Translating gives CASSVGSGDSPLHF.

The rearrangement joins TRBV6-6 to TRBJ1-2; no clear D gene. This CDR3 is built from 13 residues. CDR1 is MNHNY, CDR2 SVGAGI, per germline (reference sequence). Trimming took off 2 bases at V and 5 bases at J, with 9 bases between the two ends. CDR3 sequence reads: CASSYGRRYGYTF. CDR3 coding DNA: TGTGCCAGCAGTTACGGCAGAAGATATGGCTACACCTTC.

The genes are TRBV11-2 and TRBJ1-1; tentative D call: TRBD1 (6 bases). CDR1 SGHAT and CDR2 FQNNGV come from the germline V gene. The V end was cut by 2 bases, the J end by 1 base, with 17 bases between. There are 17 residues in the CDR3. CDR3 bases: TGTGCCAGCAGCTTAAGGGCTCGGACAGCCCCGAACACTGAAGCTTTCTTT. It specifies CASSLRARTAPNTEAFF.

This clone has a single count. The rearrangement joins TRBV11-2 to TRBJ2-1; no clear D gene. Germline loops: CDR1 SGHAT, CDR2 FQNNGV. The CDR3 loop spans 13 amino acids. The germline V and J ends were trimmed by 5 bases and 3 bases, with 8 bases remaining between them. This CDR3 is CASSEPGYNEQFF. The CDR3 DNA reads TGTGCCAGCAGCGAACCAGGCTACAATGAGCAGTTCTTC.

As concerns this clone: Other DNA sequences in this specimen translate into the identical CDR3. J is TRBJ2-2 and V is TRBV19, with D possibly TRBD1 on 5 matching bases. V was shortened by 2 bases and J by 2 bases, with 6 bases between the two germline ends. The CDR3 runs 14 residues. Germline-derived CDR1 and CDR2 are LNHDA and SQIVND (reference sequence). The CDR3 DNA is TGTGCCAGTAGTATACAGGGAAACACCGGGGAGCTGTTTTTT. It codes for CASSIQGNTGELFF.